The 12 T cell receptor beta chains below come from one sample, sequenced in a study of cytomegalovirus exposure and HLA in healthy donors. Use of 60 Vbeta and 13 Jbeta primers characterized the PCR. Assay: immunoSEQ multiplex PCR; the TCRdb copy retains only in-frame clones and omits some. The table records some 130,000 clones, around 80% of them present only once. Sequences were obtained from PBMCs. The receptors were sampled from a man aged 30 to 45 in good health and CMV-seronegative.

J is TRBJ2-2 and V is TRBV5-4; the match to TRBD2 covers 8 bases. The V gene end was trimmed by 0 bases and the J gene end by 7 bases; junction bases not matched to a gene: 2. Germline lookup yields CDR1 SGHNT and CDR2 YYREEE (reference sequence). This CDR3 comprises 14 residues. CDR3 sequence: CASSLEAGGGELFF. The CDR3 DNA reads as TGTGCCAGCAGCTTGGAGGCGGGGGGCGGGGAGCTGTTTTTT.

This rearrangement joins TRBV7-9 to TRBJ1-4; a possible D gene is TRBD1 (6 bases). Trimming stripped 1 base from V and 6 bases from J, with 18 bases between. This CDR3 has 17 residues. The germline V gene encodes CDR1 SEHNR and CDR2 FQNEAQ (reference sequence). The CDR3 nucleotides read TGTGCCAGCAGCTTAGGGCTGAACAGGGTGAGAGATGAAAAACTGTTTTTT. It yields the protein CASSLGLNRVRDEKLFF. The full variable domain, completed using reference TRBV7-9 and TRBJ1-4, is DTGVSQNPRHKITKRGQNVTFRCDPISEHNRLYWYRQTLGQGPEFLTYFQNEAQLEKSRLLSDRFSAERPKGSFSTLEIQRTEQGDSAMYLCASSLGLNRVRDEKLFFGSGTQLSVL.

J is TRBJ2-1 and V is TRBV19; tentative D call: TRBD1 (7 bases). This CDR3 region has 13 residues. The germline gives CDR1 LNHDA, CDR2 SQIVND (reference sequence). Trimming took 10 bases from V and 10 from J, leaving 20 bases between them. The CDR3 DNA follows: TGTGCCACCCGCGAGACAGGGACTTTCGAGCAGTTCTTC. It encodes CATRETGTFEQFF.

The rearrangement joins TRBV19 to TRBJ2-6; the D gene is possibly TRBD2 (6 bases). Germline V CDR1 and CDR2: LNHDA, SQIVND (reference sequence). V lost 8 bases and J lost 0, with 11 bases in between. The CDR3 loop spans 15 amino acids. The CDR3 DNA reads as TGTGCCAGTGGGAGGATCGTCTCTGGGGCCAACGTCCTGACTTTC. Protein: CASGRIVSGANVLTF.

This clone has just a few counts. This sample also contains other DNA sequences that code for the same CDR3. The CDR3 loop reads CASSPRQGNTEAFF. The CDR3 coding sequence is TGTGCCAGCAGCCCTCGACAGGGGAACACTGAAGCTTTCTTT. The chain joins TRBV7-2 to TRBJ1-1; 7 bases line up with TRBD1. The length of the CDR3 is 14 residues. Looked up from germline, CDR1 is SGHTA and CDR2 is FQGNSA. J was trimmed by 1 base and V by 5 bases; bases with no gene match: 4.

This rearrangement joins TRBV4-1 to TRBJ2-1, with 9 bases that match TRBD2. From germline, CDR1 is MGHRA and CDR2 YSYEKL. With V trimmed by 6 bases and J by 6 bases, 9 bases remained unmatched. The CDR3 covers 15 residues. CDR3 DNA: TGCGCCAGCAGATCCCCTGGGCGGGAGGGCAATGAGCAGTTCTTC. This translates into CASRSPGREGNEQFF.

There are a few counts of this clone. A junction end diverges from the germline sequence, so it may reflect a read error. The rearrangement joins TRBV7-7 to TRBJ2-7; TRBD2 might be the D (5 bases). Germline CDR1 and CDR2: SSHAT and FNYEAQ (reference sequence). This CDR3 is 13 amino acids long. The DNA for the CDR3 is TGTGCTAGCAGCTTAGGCCCGGAGGTCGAGCAGTACTTC. This translates into CASSLGPEVEQYF.

V gene TRBV7-9 combines with J gene TRBJ2-5; TRBD1 is a possible D gene (6 bases). Germline-derived CDR1 and CDR2 are SEHNR and FQNEAQ (reference sequence). The CDR3 consists of 14 residues. Trimming removed 3 bases at V and 5 bases at J, with 13 bases between. CDR3: CASSFPQGLETQYF. Written as DNA, the CDR3 is TGTGCCAGCAGCTTCCCACAGGGTCTGGAGACCCAGTACTTC.

The chain joins TRBV7-5 to TRBJ2-5; TRBD1, the D gene given by the table, was not confirmed from the DNA. TRBV7-5 is given as a pseudogene. The CDR3 runs 18 residues. The chain's CDR3 is CARSLEAHGIPRGETQYF. CDR3 in DNA: TGTGCCAGAAGCTTAGAAGCCCACGGTATTCCTAGGGGGGAGACCCAGTACTTC.

The CDR3 region is CASSFLLATGELFF. CDR3 coding DNA: TGTGCCAGCAGTTTTCTTCTAGCTACCGGGGAGCTGTTTTTT. The V gene is TRBV28, the J gene TRBJ2-2, with D possibly being TRBD2 (5 bases). V gave up 3 bases and J gave up 5 bases, with 10 bases separating them. Per germline, CDR1 MDHEN and CDR2 SYDVKM. The CDR3 contains 14 residues.

This clone was counted between two and nine times. The chain is built from TRBV6-5 and TRBJ1-1; D might be TRBD1 (5 bases). Deletions cut 4 bases from V and 1 base from J, with 10 bases between. This CDR3 spans 14 amino acids. Per germline, CDR1 MNHEY and CDR2 SVGAGI. CDR3 coding DNA: TGTGCCAGCAGTTTGCGGGGGGAGAACACTGAAGCTTTCTTT. It is translated as CASSLRGENTEAFF.

V gene TRBV28 combines with J gene TRBJ2-7, with 10 positions matching TRBD2. The germline gives CDR1 MDHEN, CDR2 SYDVKM. J was trimmed by 2 bases and V by 6 bases; bases with no gene match: 7. This CDR3 comprises 15 residues. The CDR3 loop reads CASRSLAGPAYEQYF. The CDR3 region has the DNA TGTGCCAGCAGGTCACTAGCGGGGCCAGCCTACGAGCAGTACTTC. Based on the CDR3 plus reference TRBV28 and TRBJ2-7, the full variable domain is DVKVTQSSRYLVKRTGEKVFLECVQDMDHENMFWYRQDPGLGLRLIYFSYDVKMKEKGDIPEGYSVSREKKERFSLILESASTNQTSMYLCASRSLAGPAYEQYFGPGTRLTVT.